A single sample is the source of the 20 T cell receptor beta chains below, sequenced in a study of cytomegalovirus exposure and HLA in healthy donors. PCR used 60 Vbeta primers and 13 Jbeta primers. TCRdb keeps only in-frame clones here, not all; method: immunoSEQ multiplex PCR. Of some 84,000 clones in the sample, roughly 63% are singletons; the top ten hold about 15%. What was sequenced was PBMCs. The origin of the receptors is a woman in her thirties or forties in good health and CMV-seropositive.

This CDR3 is CASSLVRQHTEAFF. CDR3 nucleotide sequence: TGTGCCAGCAGCTTGGTGCGGCAACACACTGAAGCTTTCTTT. This chain uses TRBV5-6 with TRBJ1-1; D is ambiguous. The V end was cut by 0 bases, the J end by 3 bases, with 9 bases between. The V gene's germline CDR1 is SGHDT and CDR2 YYEEEE. CDR3 length: 14 amino acids.

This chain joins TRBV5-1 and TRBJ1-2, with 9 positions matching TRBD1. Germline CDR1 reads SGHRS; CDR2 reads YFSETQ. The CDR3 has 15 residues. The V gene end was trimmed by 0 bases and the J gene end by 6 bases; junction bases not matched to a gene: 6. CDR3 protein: CASSLEGQGANGYTF. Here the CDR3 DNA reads TGCGCCAGCAGCTTGGAGGGACAGGGCGCGAATGGCTACACCTTC.

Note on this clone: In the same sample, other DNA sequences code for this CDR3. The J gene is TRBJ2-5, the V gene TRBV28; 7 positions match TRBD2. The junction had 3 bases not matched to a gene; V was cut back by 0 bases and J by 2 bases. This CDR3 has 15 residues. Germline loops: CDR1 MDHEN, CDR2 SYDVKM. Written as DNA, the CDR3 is TGTGCCAGCAGTTTATGGGCTAGCGGACAAGAGACCCAGTACTTC. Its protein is CASSLWASGQETQYF. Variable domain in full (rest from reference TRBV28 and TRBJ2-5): DVKVTQSSRYLVKRTGEKVFLECVQDMDHENMFWYRQDPGLGLRLIYFSYDVKMKEKGDIPEGYSVSREKKERFSLILESASTNQTSMYLCASSLWASGQETQYFGPGTRLLVL.

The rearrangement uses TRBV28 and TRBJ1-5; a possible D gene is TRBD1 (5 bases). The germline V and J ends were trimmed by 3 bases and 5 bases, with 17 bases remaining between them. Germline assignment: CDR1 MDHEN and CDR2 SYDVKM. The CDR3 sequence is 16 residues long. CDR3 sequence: CASSFWGPPSDQPQHF. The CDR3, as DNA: TGTGCCAGCAGTTTTTGGGGCCCCCCCTCGGATCAGCCCCAGCATTTT.

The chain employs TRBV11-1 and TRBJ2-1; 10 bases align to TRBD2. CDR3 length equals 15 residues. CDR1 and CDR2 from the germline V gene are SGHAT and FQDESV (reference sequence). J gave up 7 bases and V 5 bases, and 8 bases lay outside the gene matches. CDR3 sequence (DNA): TGTGCCAGCAGCCTCACTAGCGGGATAAGTAATGAGCAGTTCTTC. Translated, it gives CASSLTSGISNEQFF.

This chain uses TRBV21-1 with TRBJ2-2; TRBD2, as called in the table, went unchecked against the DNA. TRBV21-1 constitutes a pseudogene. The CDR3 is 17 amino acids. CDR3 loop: CASRNLSGGVPPGELFF. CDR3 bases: TGTGCCAGCAGGAATCTTAGCGGTGGGGTCCCCCCCGGGGAGCTGTTTTTT.

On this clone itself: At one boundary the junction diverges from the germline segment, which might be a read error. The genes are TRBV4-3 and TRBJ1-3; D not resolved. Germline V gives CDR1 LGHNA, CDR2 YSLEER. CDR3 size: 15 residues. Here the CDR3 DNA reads TGCGCCAGCGGCCAAGATCGGAGCTCTGGAAACACCATATATTTT. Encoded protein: CASGQDRSSGNTIYF.

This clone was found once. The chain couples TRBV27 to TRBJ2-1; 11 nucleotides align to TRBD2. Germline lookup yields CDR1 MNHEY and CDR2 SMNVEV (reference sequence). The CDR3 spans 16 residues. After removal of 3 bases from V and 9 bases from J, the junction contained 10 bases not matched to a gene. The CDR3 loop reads CASSFFVAGGQSEQFF. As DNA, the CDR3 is TGTGCCAGCAGTTTCTTCGTAGCGGGAGGGCAAAGTGAGCAGTTCTTC.

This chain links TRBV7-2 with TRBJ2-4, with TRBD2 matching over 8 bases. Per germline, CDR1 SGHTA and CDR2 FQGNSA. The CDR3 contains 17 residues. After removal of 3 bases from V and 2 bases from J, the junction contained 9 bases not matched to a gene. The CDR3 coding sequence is TGTGCCAGCAGCTTGGTAGGCGGCGGGAGGCCCAAAAACATTCAGTACTTC. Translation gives CASSLVGGGRPKNIQYF.

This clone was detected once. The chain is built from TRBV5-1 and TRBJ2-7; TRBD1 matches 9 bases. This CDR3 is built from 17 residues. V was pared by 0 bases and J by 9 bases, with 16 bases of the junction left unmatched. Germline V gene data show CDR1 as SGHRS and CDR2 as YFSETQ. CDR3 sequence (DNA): TGCGCCAGCAGCTTGGAACCTACGGGACAGGGCATCTATGGGCAGTACTTC. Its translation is CASSLEPTGQGIYGQYF.

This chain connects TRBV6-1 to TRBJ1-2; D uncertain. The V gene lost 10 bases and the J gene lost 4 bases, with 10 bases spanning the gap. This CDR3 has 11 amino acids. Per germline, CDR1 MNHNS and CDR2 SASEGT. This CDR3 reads CATSTGYGYTF. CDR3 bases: TGTGCCACCAGCACGGGCTATGGCTACACCTTC.

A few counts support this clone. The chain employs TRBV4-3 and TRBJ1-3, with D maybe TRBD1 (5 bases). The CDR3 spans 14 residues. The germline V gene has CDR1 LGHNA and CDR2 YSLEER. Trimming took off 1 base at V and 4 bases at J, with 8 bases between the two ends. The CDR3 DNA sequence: TGCGCCAGCAGCCAAGCAGGGTACGGAAACACCATATATTTT. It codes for CASSQAGYGNTIYF.

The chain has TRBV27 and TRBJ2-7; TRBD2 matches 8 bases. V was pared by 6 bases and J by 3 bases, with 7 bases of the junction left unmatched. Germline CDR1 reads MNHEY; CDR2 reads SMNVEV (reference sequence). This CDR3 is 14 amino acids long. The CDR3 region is CASSRGGPYYEQYF. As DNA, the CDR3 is TGTGCCAGCAGCCGGGGGGGCCCCTACTACGAGCAGTACTTC.

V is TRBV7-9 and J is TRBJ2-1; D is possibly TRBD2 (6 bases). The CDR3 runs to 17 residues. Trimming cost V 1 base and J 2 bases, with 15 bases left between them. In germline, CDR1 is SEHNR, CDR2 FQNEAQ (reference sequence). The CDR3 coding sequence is TGTGCCAGCAGCTTAGGCGCCGGGACTTTTACCTACAATGAGCAGTTCTTC. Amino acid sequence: CASSLGAGTFTYNEQFF.

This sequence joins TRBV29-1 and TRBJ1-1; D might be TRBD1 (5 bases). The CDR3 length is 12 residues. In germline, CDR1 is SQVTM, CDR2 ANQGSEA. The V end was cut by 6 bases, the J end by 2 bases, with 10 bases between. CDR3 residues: CSVWGGNTEAFF. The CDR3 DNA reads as TGCAGCGTCTGGGGGGGAAACACTGAAGCTTTCTTT.

This CDR3 is CASSDREVTNEQFF. For the CDR3, the DNA is TGTGCCAGCAGTGACAGGGAGGTTACCAATGAGCAGTTCTTC. The chain has TRBV2 and TRBJ2-1, with D perhaps matching TRBD2 (6 bases). This CDR3 contains 14 residues. CDR1 is SNHLY, CDR2 FYNNEI, per germline. The V gene lost 3 bases and the J gene lost 6 bases, with 12 bases spanning the gap.

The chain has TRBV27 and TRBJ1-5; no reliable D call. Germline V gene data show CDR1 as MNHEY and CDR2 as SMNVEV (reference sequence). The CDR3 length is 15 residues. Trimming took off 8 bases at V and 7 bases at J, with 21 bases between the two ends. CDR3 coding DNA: TGTGCCAGCCCCGCGGTGACCACACATCCCCAGCCCCAGCATTTT. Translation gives CASPAVTTHPQPQHF.

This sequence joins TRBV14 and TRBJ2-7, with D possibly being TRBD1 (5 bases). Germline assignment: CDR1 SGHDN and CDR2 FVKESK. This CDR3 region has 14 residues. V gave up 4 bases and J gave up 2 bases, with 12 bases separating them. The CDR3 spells CASSPTWTTYEQYF. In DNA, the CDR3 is TGTGCCAGCAGCCCCACCTGGACAACCTACGAGCAGTACTTC.

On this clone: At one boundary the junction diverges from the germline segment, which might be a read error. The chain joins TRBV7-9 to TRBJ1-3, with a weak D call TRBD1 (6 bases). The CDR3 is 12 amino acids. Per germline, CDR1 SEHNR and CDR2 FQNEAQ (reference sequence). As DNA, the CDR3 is TGTGCCAGCAGCTTAGCCCCAACAGGGACCGTATTT. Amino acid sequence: CASSLAPTGTVF. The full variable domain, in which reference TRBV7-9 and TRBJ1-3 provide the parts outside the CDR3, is DTGVSQNPRHKITKRGQNVTFRCDPISEHNRLYWYRQTLGQGPEFLTYFQNEAQLEKSRLLSDRFSAERPKGSFSTLEIQRTEQGDSAMYLCASSLAPTGTVFGEGSWLTVV.

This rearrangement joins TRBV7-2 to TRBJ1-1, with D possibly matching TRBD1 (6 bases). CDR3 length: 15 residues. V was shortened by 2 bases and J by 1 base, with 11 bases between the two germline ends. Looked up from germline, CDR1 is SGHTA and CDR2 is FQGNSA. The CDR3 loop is CASSLWGQPNTEAFF. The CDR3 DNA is TGTGCCAGCAGCTTATGGGGACAACCGAACACTGAAGCTTTCTTT.